The present T cell receptor (beta chain) was sequenced within a study of control samples from healthy donors and cancer patients. Germline V CDR1 and CDR2: GTSNPN, SVGIG (reference sequence). The CDR3 totals 22 residues. The trim removed 0 bases at V and 1 base at J, leaving 21 bases unmatched. Assay used: immunoSEQ multiplex PCR; TCRdb lists only in-frame clones, some missing. The table lists 110,000 or so clones, around 89% of them singletons. The sequence was collected from a woman in her fifties or sixties in good health. The chain combines TRBV30 with TRBJ2-1; 10 bases are a match to TRBD2. Sequencing was done on a sample of blood. Written as DNA, the CDR3 is TGTGCCTGGAGTGTACTTGGCGGTTGGGGGACTAGCGTCCCCCCTTCCTACAATGAGCAGTTCTTC. It encodes CAWSVLGGWGTSVPPSYNEQFF. The variable domain in full, completed from reference TRBV30 and TRBJ2-1, reads SQTIHQWPATLVQPVGSPLSLECTVEGTSNPNLYWYRQAAGRGLQLLFYSVGIGQISSEVPQNLSASRPQDRQFILSSKKLLLSDSGFYLCAWSVLGGWGTSVPPSYNEQFFGPGTRLTVL.